This TCR beta chain was identified in a study of cytomegalovirus exposure and HLA in healthy donors. The length of the CDR3 is 15 residues. Germline V gene sequence: CDR1 SGHTA, CDR2 FQGTGA. With 3 bases clipped from V and 1 base from J, the junction kept 4 bases outside the gene matches. On this clone: No antigen is known for it.

Study-level findings and limits: Later analysis showed most CMV-associated TCR beta chains appearing HLA-restricted. As was reported, the classifier diagnosed cytomegalovirus status with high specificity and sensitivity. TCR beta V- and J-gene trimming, according to a later analysis, was linked to a missense DCLRE1C variant.

It was healthy bone marrow donors who served as donors. With 60 Vbeta and 13 Jbeta primers, the PCR was carried out. The method was immunoSEQ multiplex PCR; TCRdb's version includes in-frame clones alone and lacks a portion of them. The sample consists of more than 200,000 clones, approximately 80% of them appearing once. Sequencing was carried out using PBMCs. The chain is built from TRBV7-3 and TRBJ2-3; 7 bases align to TRBD1. The source of this sequence is a middle-aged man in good health and CMV-seronegative. CDR3 protein: CASSFLGQGTDTQYF. For the CDR3, the DNA is TGTGCCAGCAGCTTCCTTGGACAGGGCACAGATACGCAGTATTTT.